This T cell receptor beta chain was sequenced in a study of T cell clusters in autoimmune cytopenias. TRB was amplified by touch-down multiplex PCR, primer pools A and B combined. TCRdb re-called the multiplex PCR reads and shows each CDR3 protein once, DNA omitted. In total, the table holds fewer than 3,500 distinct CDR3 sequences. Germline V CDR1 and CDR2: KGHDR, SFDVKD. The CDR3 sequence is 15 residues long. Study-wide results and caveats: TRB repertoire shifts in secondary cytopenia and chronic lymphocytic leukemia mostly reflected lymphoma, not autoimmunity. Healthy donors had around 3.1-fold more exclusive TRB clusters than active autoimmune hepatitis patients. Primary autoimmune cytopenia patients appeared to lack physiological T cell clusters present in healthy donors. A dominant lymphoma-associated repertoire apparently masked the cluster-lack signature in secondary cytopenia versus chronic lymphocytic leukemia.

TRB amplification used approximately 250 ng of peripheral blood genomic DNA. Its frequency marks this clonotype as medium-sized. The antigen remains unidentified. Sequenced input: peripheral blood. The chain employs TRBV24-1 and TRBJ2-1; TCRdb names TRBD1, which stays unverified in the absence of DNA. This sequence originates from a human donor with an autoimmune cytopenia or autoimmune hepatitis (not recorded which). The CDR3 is CATSDFSGYGDEQFF.